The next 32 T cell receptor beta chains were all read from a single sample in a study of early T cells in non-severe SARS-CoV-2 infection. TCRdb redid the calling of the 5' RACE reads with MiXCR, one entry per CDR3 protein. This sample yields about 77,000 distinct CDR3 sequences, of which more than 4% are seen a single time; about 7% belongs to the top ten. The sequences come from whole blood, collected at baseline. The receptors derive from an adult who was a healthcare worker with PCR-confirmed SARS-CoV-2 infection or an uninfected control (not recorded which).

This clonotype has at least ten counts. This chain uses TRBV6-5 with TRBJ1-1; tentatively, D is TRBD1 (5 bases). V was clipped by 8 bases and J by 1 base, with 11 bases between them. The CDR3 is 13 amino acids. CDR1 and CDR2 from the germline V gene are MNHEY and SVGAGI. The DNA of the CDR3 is TGTGCCAGCTGCGGGACGGCGAACACTGAAGCTTTCTTT. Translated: CASCGTANTEAFF.

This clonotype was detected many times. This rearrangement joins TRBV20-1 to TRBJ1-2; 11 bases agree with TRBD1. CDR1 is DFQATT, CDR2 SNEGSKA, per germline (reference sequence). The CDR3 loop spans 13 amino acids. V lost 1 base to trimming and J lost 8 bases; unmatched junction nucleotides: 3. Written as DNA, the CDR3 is TGCAGTGCTAGAGGGACAGGGGGCTACGGCTACACCTTC. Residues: CSARGTGGYGYTF.

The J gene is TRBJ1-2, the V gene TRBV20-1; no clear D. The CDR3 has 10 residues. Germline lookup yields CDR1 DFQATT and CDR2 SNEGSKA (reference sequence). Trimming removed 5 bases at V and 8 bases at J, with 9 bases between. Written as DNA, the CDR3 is TGCAGTGCTGAGTCCAACGGCTACACCTTC. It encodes CSAESNGYTF.

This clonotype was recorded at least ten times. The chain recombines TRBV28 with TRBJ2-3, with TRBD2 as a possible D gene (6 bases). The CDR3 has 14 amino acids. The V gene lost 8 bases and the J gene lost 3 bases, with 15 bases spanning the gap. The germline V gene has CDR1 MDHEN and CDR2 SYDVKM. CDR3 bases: TGTGCCAGCTCCTTGGCGGGAAGTACAGATACGCAGTATTTT. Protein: CASSLAGSTDTQYF.

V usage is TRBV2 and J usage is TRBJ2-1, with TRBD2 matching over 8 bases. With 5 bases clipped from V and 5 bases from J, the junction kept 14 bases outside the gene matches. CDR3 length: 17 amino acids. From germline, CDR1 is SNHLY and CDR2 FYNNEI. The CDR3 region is CASSSPSDKAGDNEQFF. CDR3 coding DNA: TGTGCCAGCAGTAGCCCCTCTGACAAAGCGGGAGACAATGAGCAGTTCTTC.

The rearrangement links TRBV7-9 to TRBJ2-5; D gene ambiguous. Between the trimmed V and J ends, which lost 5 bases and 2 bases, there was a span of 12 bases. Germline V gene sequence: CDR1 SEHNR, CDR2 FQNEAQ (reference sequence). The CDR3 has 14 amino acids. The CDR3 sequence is CASSHSPVQETQYF. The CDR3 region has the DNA TGTGCCAGCAGCCACAGCCCTGTTCAAGAGACCCAGTACTTC.

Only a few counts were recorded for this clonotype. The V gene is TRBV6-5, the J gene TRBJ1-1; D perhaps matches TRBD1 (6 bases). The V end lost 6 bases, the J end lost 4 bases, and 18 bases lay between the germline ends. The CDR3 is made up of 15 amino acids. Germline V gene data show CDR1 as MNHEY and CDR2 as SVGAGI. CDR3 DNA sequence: TGTGCCAGCAGCCCCCCGATCGGGGGCGTCACTGAAGCTTTCTTT. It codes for CASSPPIGGVTEAFF.

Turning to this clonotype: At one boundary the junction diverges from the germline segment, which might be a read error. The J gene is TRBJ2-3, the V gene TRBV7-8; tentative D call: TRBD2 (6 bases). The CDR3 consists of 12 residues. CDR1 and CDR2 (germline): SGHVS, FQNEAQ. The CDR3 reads CTSSLAEDTQYF. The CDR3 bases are TGTACCAGCAGCTTAGCGGAAGATACGCAGTATTTT.

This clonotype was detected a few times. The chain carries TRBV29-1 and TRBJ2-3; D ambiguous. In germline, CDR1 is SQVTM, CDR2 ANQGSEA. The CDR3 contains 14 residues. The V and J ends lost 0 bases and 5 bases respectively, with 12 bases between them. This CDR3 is CSVEDFTGLDTQYF. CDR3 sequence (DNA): TGCAGCGTTGAAGATTTCACCGGGTTAGATACGCAGTATTTT.

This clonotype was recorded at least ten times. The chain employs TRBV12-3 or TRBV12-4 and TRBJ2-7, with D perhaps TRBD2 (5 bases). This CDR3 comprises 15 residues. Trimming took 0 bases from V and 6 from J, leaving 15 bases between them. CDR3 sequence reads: CASSLAGLEESEQYF. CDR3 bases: TGTGCCAGCAGTTTAGCCGGACTCGAAGAGAGCGAGCAGTACTTC.

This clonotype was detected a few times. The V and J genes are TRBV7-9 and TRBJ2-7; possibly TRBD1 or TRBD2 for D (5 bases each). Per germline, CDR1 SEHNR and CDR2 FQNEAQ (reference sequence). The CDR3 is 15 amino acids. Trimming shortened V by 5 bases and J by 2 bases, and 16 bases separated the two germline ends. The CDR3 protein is CASSAGLPGPYEQYF. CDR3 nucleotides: TGTGCCAGCAGCGCCGGGTTACCGGGACCCTACGAGCAGTACTTC.

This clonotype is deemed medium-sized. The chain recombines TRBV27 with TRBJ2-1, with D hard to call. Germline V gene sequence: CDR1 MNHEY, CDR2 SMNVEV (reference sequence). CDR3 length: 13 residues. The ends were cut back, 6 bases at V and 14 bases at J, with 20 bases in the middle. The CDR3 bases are TGTGCCAGCAGCTCAACTATTGGCCAGGAAAAGTTCTTC. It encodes CASSSTIGQEKFF.

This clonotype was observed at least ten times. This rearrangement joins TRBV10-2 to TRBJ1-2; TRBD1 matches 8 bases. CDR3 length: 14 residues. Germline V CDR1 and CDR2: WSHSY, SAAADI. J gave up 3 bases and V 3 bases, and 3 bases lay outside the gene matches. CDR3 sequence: CASSEDRGYYGYTF. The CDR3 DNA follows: TGCGCCAGCAGTGAAGACAGGGGATACTATGGCTACACCTTC.

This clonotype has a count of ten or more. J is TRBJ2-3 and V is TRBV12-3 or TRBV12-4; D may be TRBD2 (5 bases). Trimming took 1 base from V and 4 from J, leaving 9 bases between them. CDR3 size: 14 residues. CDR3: CASSLVRGPDTQYF. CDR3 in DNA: TGTGCCAGCAGTTTAGTACGGGGTCCAGATACGCAGTATTTT.

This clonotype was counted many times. The CDR3 coding sequence is TGCAGCGTTGAAGGAAGAGGGGCCGACATCTACGAGCAGTACTTC. Translating gives CSVEGRGADIYEQYF. The chain links TRBV29-1 to TRBJ2-7, with D perhaps given as TRBD1 or TRBD2 (5 bases each). Deletions cut 1 base from V and 3 bases from J, with 16 bases between. CDR1 SQVTM and CDR2 ANQGSEA come from the germline V gene. The CDR3 sequence is 15 residues long.

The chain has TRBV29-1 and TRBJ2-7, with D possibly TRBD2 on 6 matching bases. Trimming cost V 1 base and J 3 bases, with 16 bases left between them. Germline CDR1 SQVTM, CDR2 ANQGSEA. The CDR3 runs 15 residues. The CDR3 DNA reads TGCAGCGTTGAAGGAGCGGGCCAATCAATCTACGAGCAGTACTTC. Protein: CSVEGAGQSIYEQYF.

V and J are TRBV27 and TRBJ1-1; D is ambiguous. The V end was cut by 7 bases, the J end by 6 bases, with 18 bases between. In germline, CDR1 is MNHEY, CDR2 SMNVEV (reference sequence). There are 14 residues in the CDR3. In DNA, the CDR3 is TGTGCCAGCACCCTGGCCGGGGTCGATGCTGAAGCTTTCTTT. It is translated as CASTLAGVDAEAFF.

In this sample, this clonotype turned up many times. CDR3 region: CASSVDRAYEQYF. The CDR3 nucleotides read TGTGCCAGCAGTGTGGACAGGGCCTACGAGCAGTACTTC. The rearrangement uses TRBV6-1 and TRBJ2-7, with TRBD1 identical over 8 bases. The ends lost 4 bases at V and 2 bases at J; junction bases unmatched: 1. The CDR3 runs to 13 residues. Germline V gives CDR1 MNHNS, CDR2 SASEGT.

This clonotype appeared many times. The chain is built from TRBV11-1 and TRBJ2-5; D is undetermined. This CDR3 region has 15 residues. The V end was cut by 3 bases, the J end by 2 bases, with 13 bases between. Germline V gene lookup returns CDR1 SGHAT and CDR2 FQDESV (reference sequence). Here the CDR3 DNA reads TGTGCCAGCAGCTTGAGTTTGACGGAACAAGAGACCCAGTACTTC. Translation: CASSLSLTEQETQYF. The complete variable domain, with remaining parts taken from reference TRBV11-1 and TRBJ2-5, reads EAEVAQSPRYKITEKSQAVAFWCDPISGHATLYWYRQILGQGPELLVQFQDESVVDDSQLPKDRFSAERLKGVDSTLKIQPAELGDSAMYLCASSLSLTEQETQYFGPGTRLLVL.

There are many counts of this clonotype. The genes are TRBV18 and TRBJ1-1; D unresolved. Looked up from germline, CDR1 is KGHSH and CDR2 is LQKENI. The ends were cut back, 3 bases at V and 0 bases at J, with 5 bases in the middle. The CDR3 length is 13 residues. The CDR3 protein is CASSPKVNTEAFF. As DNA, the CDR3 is TGTGCCAGCTCACCGAAGGTGAACACTGAAGCTTTCTTT.

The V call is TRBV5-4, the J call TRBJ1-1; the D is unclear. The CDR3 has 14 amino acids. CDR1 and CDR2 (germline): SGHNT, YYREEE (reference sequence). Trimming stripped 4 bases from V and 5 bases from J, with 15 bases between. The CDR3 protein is CASSGGITGTEAFF. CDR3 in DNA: TGTGCCAGCAGCGGCGGTATAACGGGGACTGAAGCTTTCTTT.

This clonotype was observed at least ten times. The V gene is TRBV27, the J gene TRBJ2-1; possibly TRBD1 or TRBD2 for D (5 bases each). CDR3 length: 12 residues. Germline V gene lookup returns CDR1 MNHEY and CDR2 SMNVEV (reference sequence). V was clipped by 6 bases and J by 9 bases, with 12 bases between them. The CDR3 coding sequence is TGTGCCAGCAGCCTTGGTGGGGGTGAGCAGTTCTTC. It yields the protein CASSLGGGEQFF.

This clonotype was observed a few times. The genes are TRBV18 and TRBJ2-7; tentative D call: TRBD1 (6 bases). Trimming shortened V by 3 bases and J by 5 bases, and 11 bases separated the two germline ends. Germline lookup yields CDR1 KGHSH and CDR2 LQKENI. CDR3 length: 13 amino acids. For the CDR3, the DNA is TGTGCCAGCTCACCGCAGGGGTTCCACGAGCAGTACTTC. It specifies CASSPQGFHEQYF.

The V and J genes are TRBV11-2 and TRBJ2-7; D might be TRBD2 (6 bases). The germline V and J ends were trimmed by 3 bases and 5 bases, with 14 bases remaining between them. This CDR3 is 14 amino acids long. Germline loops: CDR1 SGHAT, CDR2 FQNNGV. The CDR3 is CASSLSRDIHEQYF. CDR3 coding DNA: TGTGCCAGCAGCTTGTCGCGGGATATTCACGAGCAGTACTTC.

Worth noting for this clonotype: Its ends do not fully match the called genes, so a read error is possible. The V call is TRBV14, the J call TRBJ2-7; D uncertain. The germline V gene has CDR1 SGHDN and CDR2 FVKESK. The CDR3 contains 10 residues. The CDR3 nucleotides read TGTGCCAGCCTTAGTCCGAACTTTCACTTC. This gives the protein CASLSPNFHF. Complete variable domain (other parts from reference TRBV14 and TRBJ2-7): EAGVTQFPSHSVIEKGQTVTLRCDPISGHDNLYWYRRVMGKEIKFLLHFVKESKQDESGMPNNRFLAERTGGTYSTLKVQPAELEDSGVYFCASLSPNFHFGPGTRLTVT.

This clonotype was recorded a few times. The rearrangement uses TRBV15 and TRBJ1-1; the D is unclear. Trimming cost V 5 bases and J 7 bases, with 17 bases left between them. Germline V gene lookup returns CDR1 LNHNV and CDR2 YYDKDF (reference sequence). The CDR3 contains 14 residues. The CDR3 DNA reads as TGTGCCACCAGCGAGGGCGGAACGCTAAGTGAAGCTTTCTTT. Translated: CATSEGGTLSEAFF.

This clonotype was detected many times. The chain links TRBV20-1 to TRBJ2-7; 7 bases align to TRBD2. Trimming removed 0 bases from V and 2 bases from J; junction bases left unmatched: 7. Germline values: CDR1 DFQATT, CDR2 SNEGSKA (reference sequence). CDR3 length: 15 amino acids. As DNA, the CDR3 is TGCAGTGCTAGAGATCCTGGGGGAGGGACCTACGAGCAGTACTTC. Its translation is CSARDPGGGTYEQYF.

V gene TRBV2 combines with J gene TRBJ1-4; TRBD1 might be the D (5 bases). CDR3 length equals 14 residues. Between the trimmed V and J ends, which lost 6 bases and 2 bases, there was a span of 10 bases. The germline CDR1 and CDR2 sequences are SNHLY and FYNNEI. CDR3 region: CASSAGWTNEKLFF. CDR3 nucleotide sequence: TGTGCCAGCAGCGCAGGGTGGACTAATGAAAAACTGTTTTTT.

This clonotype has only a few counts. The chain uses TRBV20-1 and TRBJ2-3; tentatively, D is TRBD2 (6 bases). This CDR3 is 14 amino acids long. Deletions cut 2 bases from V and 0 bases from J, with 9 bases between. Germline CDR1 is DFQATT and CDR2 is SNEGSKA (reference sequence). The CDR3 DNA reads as TGCAGTGCTAGAAATAGCGGAAGCACAGATACGCAGTATTTT. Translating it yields CSARNSGSTDTQYF.

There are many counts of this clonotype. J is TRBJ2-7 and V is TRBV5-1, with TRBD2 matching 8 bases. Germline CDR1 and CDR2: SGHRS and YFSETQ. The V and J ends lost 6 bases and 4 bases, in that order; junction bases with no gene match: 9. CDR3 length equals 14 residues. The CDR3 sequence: CASTLAGAPYEQYF. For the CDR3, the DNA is TGCGCCAGCACCCTAGCGGGCGCCCCTTACGAGCAGTACTTC.

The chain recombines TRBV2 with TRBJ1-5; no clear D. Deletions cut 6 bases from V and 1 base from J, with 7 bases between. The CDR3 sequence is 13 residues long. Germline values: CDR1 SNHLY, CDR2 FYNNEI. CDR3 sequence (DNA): TGTGCCAGCAGAAGGTTAAGCAATCAGCCCCAGCATTTT. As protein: CASRRLSNQPQHF.

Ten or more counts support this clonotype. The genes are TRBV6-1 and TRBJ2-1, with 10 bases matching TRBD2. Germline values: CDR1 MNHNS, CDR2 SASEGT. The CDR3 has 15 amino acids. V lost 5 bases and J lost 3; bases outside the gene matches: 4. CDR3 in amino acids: CASSPIAGGYNEQFF. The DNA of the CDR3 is TGTGCCAGCAGTCCCATAGCGGGAGGCTACAATGAGCAGTTCTTC.